The 11 T cell receptor beta chains below all came from one sample that was sequenced in a study of T cells expressing NK-cell markers. From the 5' RACE reads, TCRdb lists one entry per CDR3 protein and no DNA. The ten most abundant clones cover around a third of a sample with 150,000 to 180,000 distinct CDR3 sequences. Sequenced sample: blood T cells: a sorted CD56 or NKG2C T cell subset, CD4+ or CD8+ T cells, or bulk PBMC T cells (not recorded which). All receptors derive from a woman aged 45-59 years in good health.

The chain is built from TRBV20-1 and TRBJ2-1; TCRdb's assignment of TRBD2 cannot be checked, as there is no DNA. This CDR3 comprises 15 residues. Looked up from germline, CDR1 is DFQATT and CDR2 is SNEGSKA (reference sequence). The CDR3 is CSAPLREGGYNEQFF.

The chain has TRBV5-1 and TRBJ2-1; as DNA is missing, the TRBD2 call by TCRdb cannot be tested. There are 16 residues in the CDR3. Germline V gene sequence: CDR1 SGHRS, CDR2 YFSETQ. The CDR3 is CASSHGTSGSGDEQFF. Drawing the rest from reference TRBV5-1 and TRBJ2-1, the complete variable domain is KAGVTQTPRYLIKTRGQQVTLSCSPISGHRSVSWYQQTPGQGLQFLFEYFSETQRNKGNFPGRFSGRQFSNSRSEMNVSTLELGDSALYLCASSHGTSGSGDEQFFGPGTRLTVL.

The rearrangement uses TRBV6-2 or TRBV6-3 and TRBJ2-2. Germline CDR1 reads MNHEY; CDR2 reads SVGEGT. This CDR3 is built from 13 residues. CDR3 region: CASTPANTGELFF.

The V call is TRBV5-1, the J call TRBJ2-3; TCRdb's D call of TRBD1 is untestable without DNA. The length of the CDR3 is 15 residues. Per germline, CDR1 SGHRS and CDR2 YFSETQ. The CDR3 sequence is CASSSGTTSTDTQYF.

J is TRBJ2-1 and V is TRBV14; without DNA, the TCRdb call of TRBD1 cannot be checked. Germline CDR1 is SGHDN and CDR2 is FVKESK. The CDR3 spans 14 residues. CDR3 loop: CASSQPGMYNEQFF.

V usage is TRBV4-1 and J usage is TRBJ2-5; TCRdb reports TRBD1, a call that lacks DNA to check it against. CDR1 is MGHRA and CDR2 is YSYEKL in the germline V gene. The CDR3 consists of 15 residues. The CDR3 reads CASSVRDRGQETQYF.

This chain connects TRBV5-6 to TRBJ2-7. This CDR3 has 11 residues. CDR1 and CDR2 from the germline V gene are SGHDT and YYEEEE. The CDR3 here is CASSLTDEQYF.

The chain has TRBV27 and TRBJ2-7; TCRdb designates TRBD1, a call that cannot be tested without DNA. Germline loops: CDR1 MNHEY, CDR2 SMNVEV (reference sequence). The CDR3 runs 13 residues. CDR3 protein: CASSPGGGVEQYF.

J is TRBJ2-7 and V is TRBV6-5. Germline lookup yields CDR1 MNHEY and CDR2 SVGAGI. The CDR3 runs to 18 residues. The CDR3 region is CASSYSIEQSYPSYEQYF.

The J gene is TRBJ1-2, the V gene TRBV12-3 or TRBV12-4; TCRdb's D call of TRBD1 is untestable without DNA. The CDR3 length is 15 residues. The CDR3 here is CASSLSPERWAGYTF.

CDR3 protein: CSVGGWNLSYEQYF. The chain is built from TRBV29-1 and TRBJ2-7; TCRdb picks TRBD1, but there is no DNA to check that call. Per germline, CDR1 SQVTM and CDR2 ANQGSEA. The CDR3 loop spans 14 amino acids.